This is a list of T cell receptor beta chains from one sample in a study of T cell clonotyping in hematopoietic cell transplantation. Method: immunoSEQ multiplex PCR; TCRdb's copy keeps in-frame clones and lacks some. The sample carries about 16,000 clones, 70% to 75% recorded once. The sample consisted of peripheral blood mononuclear cells. All receptors come from an older woman in good health. Some clones in this sample may be carry-over from other donors' samples. Each CDR3 is given with its conserved first and last residue. Each record gives: V gene, J gene, D gene, clone size, CDR3 DNA, CDR3 protein. The D gene is left open where the match is weak. Not all rows give a size; the values are once, few, many and, for expanded clones, a class.

TRBV30	TRBJ1-1	-	few	TGTGCCTGGAGTGATCGGGGCAGTGAAGCTCTCTTT	CAWSDRGSEALF
TRBV29-1	TRBJ1-5	TRBD1	-	TGCAGCGTTGCAGGGGGGACAGGGGACAATCAGCCCCAGCATTTT	CSVAGGTGDNQPQHF
TRBV2	TRBJ1-6	TRBD1	-	TGTGCCAGCAGTGGACAGGGAGGGACTTGGGGGTCACCCCTCCACTTT	CASSGQGGTWGSPLHF
TRBV15	TRBJ1-1	TRBD1	once	TGTGCCACCGGCCACCCGACAGGGGCGAACACTGAAGCTTTCTTT	CATGHPTGANTEAFF
TRBV30	TRBJ1-2	TRBD1	-	TGTGCCTGGAGGAAGCCCAGGGGGCAGGTATACTATGGCTACACCTTC	CAWRKPRGQVYYGYTF
TRBV18	TRBJ2-1	-	-	TGTGCCAGCTCACCCGGGTCCGTGGGGGACAATGAGCAGTTCTTC	CASSPGSVGDNEQFF
TRBV2	TRBJ1-2	-	once	TGTGCCAGCAGTCCTTCCAGGGTTAACTATGGCTACACCTTC	CASSPSRVNYGYTF
TRBV5-1	TRBJ2-7	-	-	TGCGCCAGCAGCTCTACACCGACCTACGAGCAGTACTTC	CASSSTPTYEQYF
TRBV28	TRBJ1-2	TRBD1	-	TGTGCCAGCAGTGAGGGGGCAGGAGACCACTATGGCTACACCTTC	CASSEGAGDHYGYTF
TRBV13	TRBJ1-6	-	-	TGTGCCAGCAGGGTAGAGTATGACGATAATTCACCCCTCCACTTT	CASRVEYDDNSPLHF
TRBV7-9	TRBJ2-2	-	-	TGTGCCAGCAATGGGGGCGTAATGACTGGGGAGCTGTTTTTT	CASNGGVMTGELFF
TRBV28	TRBJ2-7	-	-	TGTGCCAGCAGGGCCGGGACACACACCTACGAGCAGTACTTC	CASRAGTHTYEQYF
TRBV11-1	TRBJ2-7	-	once	TGTGCCAGCAGCTTAGTAGCAGGGGGGAACGAGCAGTACTTC	CASSLVAGGNEQYF
TRBV27	TRBJ2-7	-	-	TGTGCCAGCAGTCCAGACCCCGGGGGTGAGGACGAGCAGTACTTC	CASSPDPGGEDEQYF
TRBV15	TRBJ2-7	TRBD2	-	TGTGCCACCAGCAGAAGCGGGGCCCTCTCCTACGAGCAGTACTTC	CATSRSGALSYEQYF
TRBV9	TRBJ2-7	-	-	TGTGCCAGCAGCGTAGACGAGGGATACGAGCAGTACTTC	CASSVDEGYEQYF
TRBV9	TRBJ2-1	-	-	TGTGCCAGCAGCGTATCCGCCAATGAGCAGTTCTTC	CASSVSANEQFF
TRBV25-1	TRBJ2-3	-	-	TGTGCCAGCAGTGAGAGGGCCCTAACAGATACGCAGTATTTT	CASSERALTDTQYF
TRBV5-5	TRBJ1-1	-	few	TGTGCCAGCCTGGGCGGGGGCATAATGAACACTGAAGCTTTCTTT	CASLGGGIMNTEAFF
TRBV19	TRBJ1-5	TRBD1	-	TGTGCCAGTTGGACAGGGTCACACCAGCCCCAGCATTTT	CASWTGSHQPQHF